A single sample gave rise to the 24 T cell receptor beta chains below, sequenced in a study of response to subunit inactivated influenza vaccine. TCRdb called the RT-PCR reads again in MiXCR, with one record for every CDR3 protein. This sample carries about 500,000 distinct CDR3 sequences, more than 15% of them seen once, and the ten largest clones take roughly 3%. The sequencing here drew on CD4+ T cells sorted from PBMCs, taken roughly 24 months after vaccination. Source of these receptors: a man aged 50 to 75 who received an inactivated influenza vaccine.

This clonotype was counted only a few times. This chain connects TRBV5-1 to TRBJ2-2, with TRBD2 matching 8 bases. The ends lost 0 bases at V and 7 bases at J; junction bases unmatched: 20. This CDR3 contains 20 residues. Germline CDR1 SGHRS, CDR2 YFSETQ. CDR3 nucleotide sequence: TGCGCCAGCAGCTTGGCCGGGACTACCAGCGGGGGATCCCGACTCGGGGAGCTGTTTTTT. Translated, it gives CASSLAGTTSGGSRLGELFF. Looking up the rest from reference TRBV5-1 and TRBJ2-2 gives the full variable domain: KAGVTQTPRYLIKTRGQQVTLSCSPISGHRSVSWYQQTPGQGLQFLFEYFSETQRNKGNFPGRFSGRQFSNSRSEMNVSTLELGDSALYLCASSLAGTTSGGSRLGELFFGEGSRLTVL.

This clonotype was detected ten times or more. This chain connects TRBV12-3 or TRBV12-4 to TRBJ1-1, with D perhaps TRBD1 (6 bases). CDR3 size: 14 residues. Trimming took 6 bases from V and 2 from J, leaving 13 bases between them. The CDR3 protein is CASSGRGGNTEAFF. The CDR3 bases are TGTGCCAGCAGCGGCAGGGGAGGAAACACTGAAGCTTTCTTT.

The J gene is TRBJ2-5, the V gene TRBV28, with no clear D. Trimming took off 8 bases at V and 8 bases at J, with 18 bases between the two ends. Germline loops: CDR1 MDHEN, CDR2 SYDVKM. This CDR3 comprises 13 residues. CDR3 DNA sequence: TGTGCCAGCCAATTTCTGCCTCTTTATACCCAGTACTTC. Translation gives CASQFLPLYTQYF. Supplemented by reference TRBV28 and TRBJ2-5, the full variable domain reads DVKVTQSSRYLVKRTGEKVFLECVQDMDHENMFWYRQDPGLGLRLIYFSYDVKMKEKGDIPEGYSVSREKKERFSLILESASTNQTSMYLCASQFLPLYTQYFGPGTRLLVL.

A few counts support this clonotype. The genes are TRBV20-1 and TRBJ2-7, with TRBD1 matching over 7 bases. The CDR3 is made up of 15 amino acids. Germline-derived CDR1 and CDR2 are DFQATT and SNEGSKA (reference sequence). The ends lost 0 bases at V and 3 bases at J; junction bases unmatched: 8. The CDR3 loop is CSARDVRTGHYEQYF. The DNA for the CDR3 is TGCAGTGCTAGAGATGTAAGGACAGGCCACTACGAGCAGTACTTC.

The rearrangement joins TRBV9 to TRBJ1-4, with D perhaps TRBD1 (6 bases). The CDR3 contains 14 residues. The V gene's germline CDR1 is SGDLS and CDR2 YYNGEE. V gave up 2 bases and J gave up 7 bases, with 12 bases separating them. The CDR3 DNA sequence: TGTGCCAGCAGCGTCCGGGGGGCCGGTGAAAAACTGTTTTTT. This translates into CASSVRGAGEKLFF. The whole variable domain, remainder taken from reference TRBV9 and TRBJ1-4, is DSGVTQTPKHLITATGQRVTLRCSPRSGDLSVYWYQQSLDQGLQFLIQYYNGEERAKGNILERFSAQQFPDLHSELNLSSLELGDSALYFCASSVRGAGEKLFFGSGTQLSVL.

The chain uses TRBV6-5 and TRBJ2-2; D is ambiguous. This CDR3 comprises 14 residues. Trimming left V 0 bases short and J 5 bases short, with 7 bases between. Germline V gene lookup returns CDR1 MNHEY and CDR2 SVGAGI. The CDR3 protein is CASSYSLPTGELFF. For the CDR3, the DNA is TGTGCCAGCAGTTACTCGCTGCCTACCGGGGAGCTGTTTTTT.

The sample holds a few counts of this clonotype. The CDR3 DNA follows: TGCAGTCCCCTCGGGGGCGGGGGGTACAATGAGCAGTTCTTC. This codes for CSPLGGGGYNEQFF. V and J are TRBV20-1 and TRBJ2-1, with 8 positions matching TRBD2. Germline-derived CDR1 and CDR2 are DFQATT and SNEGSKA (reference sequence). J lost 4 bases, V lost 8 bases, and 10 bases had no gene match. This CDR3 has 14 residues.

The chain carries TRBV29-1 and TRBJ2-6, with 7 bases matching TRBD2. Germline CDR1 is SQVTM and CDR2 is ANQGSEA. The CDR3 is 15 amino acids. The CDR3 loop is CGIRAGFSGANVLTF. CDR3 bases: TGCGGGATTCGAGCGGGGTTCTCTGGGGCCAACGTCCTGACTTTC.

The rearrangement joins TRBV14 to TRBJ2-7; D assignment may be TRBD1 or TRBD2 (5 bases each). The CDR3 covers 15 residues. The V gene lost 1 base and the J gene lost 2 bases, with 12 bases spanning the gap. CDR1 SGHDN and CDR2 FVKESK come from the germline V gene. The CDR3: CASSQVGRQTYEQYF. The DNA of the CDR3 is TGTGCCAGCAGCCAAGTGGGACGGCAGACCTACGAGCAGTACTTC.

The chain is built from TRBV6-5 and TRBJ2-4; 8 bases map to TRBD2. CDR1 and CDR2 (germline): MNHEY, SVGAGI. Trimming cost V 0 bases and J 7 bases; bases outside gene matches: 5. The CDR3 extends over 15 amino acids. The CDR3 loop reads CASSYSSGRMNIQYF. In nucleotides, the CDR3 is TGTGCCAGCAGTTACTCGAGCGGGAGAATGAACATTCAGTACTTC.

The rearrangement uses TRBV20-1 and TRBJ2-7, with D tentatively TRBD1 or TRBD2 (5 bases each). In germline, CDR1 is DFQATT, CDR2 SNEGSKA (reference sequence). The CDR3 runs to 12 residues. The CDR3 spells CSNGALSYEQYF. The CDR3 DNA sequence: TGCAGCAACGGGGCCCTCTCCTACGAGCAGTACTTC.

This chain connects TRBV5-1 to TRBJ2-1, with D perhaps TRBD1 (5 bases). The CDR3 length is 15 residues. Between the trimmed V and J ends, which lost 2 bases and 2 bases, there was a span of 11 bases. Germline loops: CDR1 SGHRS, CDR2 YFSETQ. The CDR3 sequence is CASSLPRVPYNEQFF. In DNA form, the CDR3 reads TGCGCCAGCAGCTTACCCAGGGTCCCCTACAATGAGCAGTTCTTC.

CDR3 DNA: TGTGCCAGCAGCCAAATGACCTACAATGAGCAGTTCTTC. Its protein product is CASSQMTYNEQFF. This rearrangement joins TRBV14 to TRBJ2-1; D is undetermined. Germline V lookup: CDR1 SGHDN, CDR2 FVKESK. The CDR3 has 13 amino acids. The V gene lost 2 bases and the J gene lost 2 bases, with 4 bases spanning the gap. The full variable domain, in which reference TRBV14 and TRBJ2-1 provide the parts outside the CDR3, is EAGVTQFPSHSVIEKGQTVTLRCDPISGHDNLYWYRRVMGKEIKFLLHFVKESKQDESGMPNNRFLAERTGGTYSTLKVQPAELEDSGVYFCASSQMTYNEQFFGPGTRLTVL.

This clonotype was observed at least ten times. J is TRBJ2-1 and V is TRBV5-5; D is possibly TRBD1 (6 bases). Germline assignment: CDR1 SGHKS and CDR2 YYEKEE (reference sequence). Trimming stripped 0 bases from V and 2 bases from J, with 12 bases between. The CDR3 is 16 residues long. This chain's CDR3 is CASSLDLTGTYNEQFF. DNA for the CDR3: TGTGCCAGCAGCTTGGATTTAACAGGGACCTACAATGAGCAGTTCTTC.

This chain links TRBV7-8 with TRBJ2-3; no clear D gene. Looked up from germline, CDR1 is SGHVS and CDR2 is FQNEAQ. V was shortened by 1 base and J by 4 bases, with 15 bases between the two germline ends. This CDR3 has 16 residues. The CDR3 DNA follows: TGTGCCAGCAGCTTAGGGCCCCGTGGTTTTTCAGATACGCAGTATTTT. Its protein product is CASSLGPRGFSDTQYF.

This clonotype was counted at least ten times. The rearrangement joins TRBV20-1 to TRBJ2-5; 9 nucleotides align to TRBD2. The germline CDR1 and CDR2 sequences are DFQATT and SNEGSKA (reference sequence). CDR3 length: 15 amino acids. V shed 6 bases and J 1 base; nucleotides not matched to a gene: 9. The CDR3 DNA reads TGCAGTGCACATGCTAGCGGGACCACCCAAGAGACCCAGTACTTC. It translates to CSAHASGTTQETQYF.

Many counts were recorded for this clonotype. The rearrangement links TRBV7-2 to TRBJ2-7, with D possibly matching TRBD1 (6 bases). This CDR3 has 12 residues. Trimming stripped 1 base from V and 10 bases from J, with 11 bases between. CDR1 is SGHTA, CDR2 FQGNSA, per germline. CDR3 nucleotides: TGTGCCAGCAGCTTAGATAGGGGGAGTCAGTACTTC. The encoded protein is CASSLDRGSQYF.

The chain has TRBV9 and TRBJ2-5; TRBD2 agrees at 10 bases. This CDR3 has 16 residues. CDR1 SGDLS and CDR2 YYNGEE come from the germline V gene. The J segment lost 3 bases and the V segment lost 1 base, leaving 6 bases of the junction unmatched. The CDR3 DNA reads TGTGCCAGCAGCGTAAGTGCTAGCGGGAGAAAAGAGACCCAGTACTTC. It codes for CASSVSASGRKETQYF.

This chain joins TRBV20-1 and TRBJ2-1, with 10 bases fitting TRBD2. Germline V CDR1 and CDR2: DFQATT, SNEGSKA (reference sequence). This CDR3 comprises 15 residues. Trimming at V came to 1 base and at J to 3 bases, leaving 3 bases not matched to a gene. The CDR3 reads CSARGAGGVYNEQFF. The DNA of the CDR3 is TGCAGTGCTAGAGGAGCGGGAGGGGTCTACAATGAGCAGTTCTTC.

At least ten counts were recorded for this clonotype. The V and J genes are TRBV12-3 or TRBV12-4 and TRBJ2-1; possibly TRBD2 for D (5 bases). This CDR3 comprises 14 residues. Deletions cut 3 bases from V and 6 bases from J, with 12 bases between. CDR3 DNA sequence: TGTGCCAGCAGTTTGTCGCTAGCTATCAATGAGCAGTTCTTC. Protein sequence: CASSLSLAINEQFF.

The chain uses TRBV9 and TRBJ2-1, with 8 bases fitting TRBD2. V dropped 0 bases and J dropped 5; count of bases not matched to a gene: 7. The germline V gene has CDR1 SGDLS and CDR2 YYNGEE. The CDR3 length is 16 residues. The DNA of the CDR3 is TGTGCCAGCAGCGTAGCTGCTAGCGGGCACCACAATGAGCAGTTCTTC. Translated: CASSVAASGHHNEQFF.

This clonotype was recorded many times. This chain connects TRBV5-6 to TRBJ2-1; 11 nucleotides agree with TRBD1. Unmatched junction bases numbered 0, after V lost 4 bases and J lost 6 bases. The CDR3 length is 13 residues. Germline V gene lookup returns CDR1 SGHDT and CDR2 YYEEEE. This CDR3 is CASSGQGANEQFF. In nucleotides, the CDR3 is TGTGCCAGCAGCGGACAGGGGGCCAATGAGCAGTTCTTC. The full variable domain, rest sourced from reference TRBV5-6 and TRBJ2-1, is DAGVTQSPTHLIKTRGQQVTLRCSPKSGHDTVSWYQQALGQGPQFIFQYYEEEERQRGNFPDRFSGHQFPNYSSELNVNALLLGDSALYLCASSGQGANEQFFGPGTRLTVL.

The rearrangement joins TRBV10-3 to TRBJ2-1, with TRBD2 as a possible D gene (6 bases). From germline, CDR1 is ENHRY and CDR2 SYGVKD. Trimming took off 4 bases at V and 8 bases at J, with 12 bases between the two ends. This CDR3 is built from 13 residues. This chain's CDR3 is CAISVYRGDEQFF. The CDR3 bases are TGTGCCATCAGTGTTTACCGCGGGGATGAGCAGTTCTTC.

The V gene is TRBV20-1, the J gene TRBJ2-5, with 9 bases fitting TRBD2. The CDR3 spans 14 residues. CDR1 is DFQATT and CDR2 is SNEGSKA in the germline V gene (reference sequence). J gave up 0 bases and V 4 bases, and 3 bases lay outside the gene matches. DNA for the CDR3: TGCAGTGCTATGGGACTAGCACACCAAGAGACCCAGTACTTC. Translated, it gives CSAMGLAHQETQYF.